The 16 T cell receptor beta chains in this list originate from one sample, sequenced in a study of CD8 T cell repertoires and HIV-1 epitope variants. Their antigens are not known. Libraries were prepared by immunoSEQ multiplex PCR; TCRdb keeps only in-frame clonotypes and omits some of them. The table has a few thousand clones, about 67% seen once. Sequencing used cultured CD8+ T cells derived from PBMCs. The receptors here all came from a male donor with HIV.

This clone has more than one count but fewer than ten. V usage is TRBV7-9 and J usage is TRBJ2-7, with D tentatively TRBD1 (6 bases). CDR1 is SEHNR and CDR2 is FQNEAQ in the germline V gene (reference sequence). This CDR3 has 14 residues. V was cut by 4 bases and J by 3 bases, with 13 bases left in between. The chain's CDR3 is CASSSTTGNYEQYF. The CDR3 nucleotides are TGTGCCAGCAGCTCAACAACAGGGAACTACGAGCAGTACTTC.

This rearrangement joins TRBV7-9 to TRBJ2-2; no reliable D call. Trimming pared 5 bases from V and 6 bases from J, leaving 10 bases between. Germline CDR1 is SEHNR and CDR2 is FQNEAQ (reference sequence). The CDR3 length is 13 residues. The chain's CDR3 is CASSPPSSGELFF. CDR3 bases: TGTGCCAGCAGCCCCCCTTCCTCCGGGGAGCTGTTTTTT.

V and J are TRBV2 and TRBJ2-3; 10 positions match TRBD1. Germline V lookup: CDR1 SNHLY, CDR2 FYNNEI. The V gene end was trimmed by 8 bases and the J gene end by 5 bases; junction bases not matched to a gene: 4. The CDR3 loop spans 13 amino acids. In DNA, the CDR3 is TGTGCCAGCCCGGACAGGGGGATAGATACGCAGTATTTT. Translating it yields CASPDRGIDTQYF.

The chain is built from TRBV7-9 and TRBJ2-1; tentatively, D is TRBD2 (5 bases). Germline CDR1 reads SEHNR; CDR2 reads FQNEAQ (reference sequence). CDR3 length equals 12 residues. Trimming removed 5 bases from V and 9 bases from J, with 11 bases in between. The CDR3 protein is CASSRSGFEQFF. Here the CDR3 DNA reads TGTGCCAGCAGCCGCTCGGGGTTTGAGCAGTTCTTC.

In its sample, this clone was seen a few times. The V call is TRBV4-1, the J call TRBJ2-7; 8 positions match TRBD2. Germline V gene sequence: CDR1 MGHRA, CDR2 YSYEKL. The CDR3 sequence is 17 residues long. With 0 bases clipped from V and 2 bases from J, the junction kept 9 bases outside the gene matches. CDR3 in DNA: TGCGCCAGCAGCCAAGATCTAATAACTAGCGGACCCTACGAGCAGTACTTC. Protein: CASSQDLITSGPYEQYF.

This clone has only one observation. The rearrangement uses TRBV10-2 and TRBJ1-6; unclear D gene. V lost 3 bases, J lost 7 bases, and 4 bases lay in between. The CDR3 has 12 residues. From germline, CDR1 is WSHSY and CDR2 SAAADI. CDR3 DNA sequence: TGCGCCAGCAGTGAAGTGAATTCACCCCTCCACTTT. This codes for CASSEVNSPLHF.

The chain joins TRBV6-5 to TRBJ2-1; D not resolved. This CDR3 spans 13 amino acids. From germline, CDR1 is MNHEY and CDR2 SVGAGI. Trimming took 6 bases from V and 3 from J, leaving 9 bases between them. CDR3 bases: TGTGCCAGCAGCTATGGCCGCTACAATGAGCAGTTCTTC. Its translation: CASSYGRYNEQFF.

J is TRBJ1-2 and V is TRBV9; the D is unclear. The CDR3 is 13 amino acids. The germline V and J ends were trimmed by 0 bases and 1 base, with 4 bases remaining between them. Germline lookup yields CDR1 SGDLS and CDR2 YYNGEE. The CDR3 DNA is TGTGCCAGCAGCGTAGATGATAACTATGGCTACACCTTC. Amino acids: CASSVDDNYGYTF. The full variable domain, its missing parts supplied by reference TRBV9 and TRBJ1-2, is DSGVTQTPKHLITATGQRVTLRCSPRSGDLSVYWYQQSLDQGLQFLIQYYNGEERAKGNILERFSAQQFPDLHSELNLSSLELGDSALYFCASSVDDNYGYTFGSGTRLTVV.

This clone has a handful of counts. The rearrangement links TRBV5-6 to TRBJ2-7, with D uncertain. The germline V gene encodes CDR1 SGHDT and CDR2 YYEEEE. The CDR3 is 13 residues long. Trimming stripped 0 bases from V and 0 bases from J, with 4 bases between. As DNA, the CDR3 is TGTGCCAGCAGCTTGGGCAGCTCCTACGAGCAGTACTTC. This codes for CASSLGSSYEQYF.

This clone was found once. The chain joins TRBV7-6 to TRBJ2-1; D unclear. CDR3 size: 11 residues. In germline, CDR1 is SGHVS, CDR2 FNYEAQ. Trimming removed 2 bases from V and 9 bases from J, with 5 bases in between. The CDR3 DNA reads TGTGCCAGCAGCTTATCTGGTGAGCAGTTCTTC. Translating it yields CASSLSGEQFF. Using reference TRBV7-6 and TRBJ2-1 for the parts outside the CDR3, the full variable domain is GAGVSQSPRYKVTKRGQDVALRCDPISGHVSLYWYRQALGQGPEFLTYFNYEAQQDKSGLPNDRFSAERPEGSISTLTIQRTEQRDSAMYRCASSLSGEQFFGPGTRLTVL.

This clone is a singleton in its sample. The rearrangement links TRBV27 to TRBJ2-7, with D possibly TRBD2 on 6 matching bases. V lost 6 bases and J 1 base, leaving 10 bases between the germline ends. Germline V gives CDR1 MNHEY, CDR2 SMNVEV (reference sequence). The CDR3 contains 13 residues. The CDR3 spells CASSPRESYEQYF. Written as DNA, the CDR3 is TGTGCCAGCAGCCCCCGGGAGTCCTACGAGCAGTACTTC.

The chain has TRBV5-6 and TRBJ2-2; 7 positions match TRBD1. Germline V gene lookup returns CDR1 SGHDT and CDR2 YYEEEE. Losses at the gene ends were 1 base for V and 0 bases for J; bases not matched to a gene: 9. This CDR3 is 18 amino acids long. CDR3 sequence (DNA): TGTGCCAGCAGCTTGTTAGGAGCCGGGACAGCGAACACCGGGGAGCTGTTTTTT. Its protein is CASSLLGAGTANTGELFF.

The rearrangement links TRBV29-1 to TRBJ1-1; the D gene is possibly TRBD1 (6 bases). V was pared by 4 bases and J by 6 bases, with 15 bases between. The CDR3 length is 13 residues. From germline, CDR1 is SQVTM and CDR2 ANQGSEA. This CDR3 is CSVGLTGGAEAFF. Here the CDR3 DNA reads TGCAGCGTTGGCCTGACAGGAGGCGCTGAAGCTTTCTTT.

DNA of the CDR3: TGTGCCAGCAGTGACTACGGACAGCGCGACGAGCAGTACTTC. It yields the protein CASSDYGQRDEQYF. The chain recombines TRBV2 with TRBJ2-7, with TRBD1 as a possible D gene (6 bases). Germline lookup yields CDR1 SNHLY and CDR2 FYNNEI. V lost 3 bases and J 5 bases, leaving 14 bases between the germline ends. The CDR3 has 14 residues.

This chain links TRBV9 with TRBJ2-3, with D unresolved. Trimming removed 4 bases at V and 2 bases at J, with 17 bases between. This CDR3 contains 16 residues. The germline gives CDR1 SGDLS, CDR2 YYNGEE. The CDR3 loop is CASSTGQYPHTDTQYF. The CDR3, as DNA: TGTGCCAGCAGCACGGGCCAATATCCCCACACAGATACGCAGTATTTT.

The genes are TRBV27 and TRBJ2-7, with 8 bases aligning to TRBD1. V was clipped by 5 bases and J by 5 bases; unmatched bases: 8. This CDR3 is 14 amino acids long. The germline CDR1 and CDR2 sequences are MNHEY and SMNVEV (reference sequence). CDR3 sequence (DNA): TGTGCCAGCAGTCCCGGGACAGGCGGGGACGAGCAGTACTTC. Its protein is CASSPGTGGDEQYF.